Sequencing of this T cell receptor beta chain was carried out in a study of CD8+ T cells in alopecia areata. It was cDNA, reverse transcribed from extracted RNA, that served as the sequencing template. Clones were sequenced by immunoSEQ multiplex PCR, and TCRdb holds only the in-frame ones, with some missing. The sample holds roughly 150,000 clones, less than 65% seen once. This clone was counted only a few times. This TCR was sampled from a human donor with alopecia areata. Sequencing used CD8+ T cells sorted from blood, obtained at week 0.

The CDR3: CSVAGGHSNQPQHF. In nucleotides, the CDR3 is TGCAGCGTTGCCGGGGGGCATAGCAATCAGCCCCAGCATTTT. J is TRBJ1-5 and V is TRBV29-1; D might be TRBD1 (6 bases). This CDR3 region has 14 residues. Between the trimmed V and J ends, which lost 4 bases and 0 bases, there was a span of 10 bases. Germline CDR1 reads SQVTM; CDR2 reads ANQGSEA. The whole variable domain, filled in from reference TRBV29-1 and TRBJ1-5, reads SAVISQKPSRDICQRGTSLTIQCQVDSQVTMMFWYRQQPGQSLTLIATANQGSEATYESGFVIDKFPISRPNLTFSTLTVSNMSPEDSSIYLCSVAGGHSNQPQHFGDGTRLSIL.